In its sample, the clone carrying this TCR beta chain was seen a few times. The antigen is not known. Per the germline V gene, CDR1 is SQVTM and CDR2 is ANQGSEA. Trimming left V 7 bases short and J 8 bases short, with 11 bases between. This CDR3 is 10 amino acids long. This record belongs to a study of cytomegalovirus exposure and HLA in healthy donors. Study-wide results and caveats: When the data were analyzed later, several of the most significant clusters appeared to be linked to common viral pathogens. Confirmation in vitro established that a few CMV-associated chains were specific for CMV antigens. The study put under 200 TCR beta chains on its list as cytomegalovirus-associated.

13 Jbeta primers and 60 Vbeta primers were used for the PCR. The repertoire was sequenced with immunoSEQ multiplex PCR; TCRdb's copy has only in-frame clones and lacks some. Here the sample spans 100,000 to 150,000 clones, approximately 17% being singletons. The specimen sequenced was PBMCs. This chain uses TRBV29-1 with TRBJ1-1; perhaps TRBD1 as D (6 bases). The clonotype was recovered from a female donor in good health and CMV-seropositive. As DNA, the CDR3 is TGCAGCGCAAGGACAGAGGAAGCTTTCTTT. Amino acids: CSARTEEAFF. The entire variable domain, with the rest obtained from reference TRBV29-1 and TRBJ1-1, is as follows: SAVISQKPSRDICQRGTSLTIQCQVDSQVTMMFWYRQQPGQSLTLIATANQGSEATYESGFVIDKFPISRPNLTFSTLTVSNMSPEDSSIYLCSARTEEAFFGQGTRLTVV.